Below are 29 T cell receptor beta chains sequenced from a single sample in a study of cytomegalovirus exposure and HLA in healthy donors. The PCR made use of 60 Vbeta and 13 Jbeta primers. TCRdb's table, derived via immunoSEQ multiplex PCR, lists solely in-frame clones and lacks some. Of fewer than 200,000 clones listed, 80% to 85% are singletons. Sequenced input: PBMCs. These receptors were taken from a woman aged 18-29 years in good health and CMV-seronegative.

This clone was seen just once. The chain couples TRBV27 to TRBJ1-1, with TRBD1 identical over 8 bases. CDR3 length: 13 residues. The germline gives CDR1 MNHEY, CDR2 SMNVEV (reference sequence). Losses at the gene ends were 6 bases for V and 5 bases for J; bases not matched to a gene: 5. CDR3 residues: CASSWTGRTEAFF. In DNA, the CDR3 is TGTGCCAGCAGCTGGACAGGGAGGACTGAAGCTTTCTTT.

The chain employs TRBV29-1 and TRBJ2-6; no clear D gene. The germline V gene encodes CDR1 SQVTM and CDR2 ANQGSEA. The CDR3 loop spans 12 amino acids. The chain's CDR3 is CTTLSGANVLTF. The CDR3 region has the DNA TGCACCACCCTATCTGGGGCCAACGTCCTGACTTTC.

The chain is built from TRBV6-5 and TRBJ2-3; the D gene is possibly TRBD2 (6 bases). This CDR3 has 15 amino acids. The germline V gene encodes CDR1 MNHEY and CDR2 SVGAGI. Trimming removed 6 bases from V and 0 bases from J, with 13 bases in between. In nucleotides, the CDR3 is TGTGCCAGCAGGGGGGGACTGATTAGCACAGATACGCAGTATTTT. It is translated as CASRGGLISTDTQYF.

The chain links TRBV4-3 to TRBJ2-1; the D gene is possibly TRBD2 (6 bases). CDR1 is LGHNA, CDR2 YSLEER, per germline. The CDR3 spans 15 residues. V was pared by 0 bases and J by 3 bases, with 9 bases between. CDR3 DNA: TGCGCCAGCAGCCAAGAAACTAGCAGCTACAATGAGCAGTTCTTC. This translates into CASSQETSSYNEQFF.

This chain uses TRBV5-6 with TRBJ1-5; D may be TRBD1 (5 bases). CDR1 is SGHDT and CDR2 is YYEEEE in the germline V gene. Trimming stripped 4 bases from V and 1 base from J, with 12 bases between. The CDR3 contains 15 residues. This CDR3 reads CASSPRGLSNQPQHF. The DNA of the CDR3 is TGTGCCAGCAGCCCACGGGGGTTGAGCAATCAGCCCCAGCATTTT.

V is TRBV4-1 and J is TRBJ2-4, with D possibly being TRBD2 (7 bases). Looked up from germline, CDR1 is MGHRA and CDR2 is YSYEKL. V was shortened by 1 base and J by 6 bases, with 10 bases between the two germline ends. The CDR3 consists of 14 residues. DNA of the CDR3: TGCGCCAGCAGCCAAGGGGAGGGGGGAAACATTCAGTACTTC. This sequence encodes CASSQGEGGNIQYF.

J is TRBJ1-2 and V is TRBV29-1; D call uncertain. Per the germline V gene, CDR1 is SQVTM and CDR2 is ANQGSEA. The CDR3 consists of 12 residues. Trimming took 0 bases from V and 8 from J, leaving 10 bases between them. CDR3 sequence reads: CSVEDSFPGYTF. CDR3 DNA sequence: TGCAGCGTTGAAGATTCCTTTCCCGGCTACACCTTC.

The CDR3 bases are TGTGCCAGCAGCTTTTCGGTTCTGACAGCGAACGAGCAGTACTTC. Its translation is CASSFSVLTANEQYF. The chain employs TRBV7-2 and TRBJ2-7, with D maybe TRBD1 (5 bases). Germline V CDR1 and CDR2: SGHTA, FQGNSA. V was clipped by 3 bases and J by 5 bases, with 17 bases between them. This CDR3 region has 15 residues.

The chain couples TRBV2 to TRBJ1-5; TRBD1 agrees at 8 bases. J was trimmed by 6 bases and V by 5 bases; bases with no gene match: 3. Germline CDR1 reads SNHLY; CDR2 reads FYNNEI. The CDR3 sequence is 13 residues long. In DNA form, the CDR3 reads TGTGCCAGCAGTCCGGACAGGGCTCAGCCCCAGCATTTT. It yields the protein CASSPDRAQPQHF.

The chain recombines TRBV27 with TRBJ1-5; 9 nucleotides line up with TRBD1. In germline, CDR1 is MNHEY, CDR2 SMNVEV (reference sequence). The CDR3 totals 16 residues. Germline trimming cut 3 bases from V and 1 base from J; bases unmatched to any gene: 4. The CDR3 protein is CASSFTQGASNQPQHF. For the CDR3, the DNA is TGTGCCAGCAGTTTCACACAGGGGGCAAGCAATCAGCCCCAGCATTTT.

CDR3 bases: TGTGCCAGCAGCCTTACCGGGACAAACTACGAGCAGTACTTC. It is translated as CASSLTGTNYEQYF. The chain recombines TRBV6-5 with TRBJ2-7; a weak D match, TRBD1 (6 bases). V lost 6 bases and J 3 bases, leaving 15 bases between the germline ends. CDR3 length: 14 residues. Germline CDR1 is MNHEY and CDR2 is SVGAGI.

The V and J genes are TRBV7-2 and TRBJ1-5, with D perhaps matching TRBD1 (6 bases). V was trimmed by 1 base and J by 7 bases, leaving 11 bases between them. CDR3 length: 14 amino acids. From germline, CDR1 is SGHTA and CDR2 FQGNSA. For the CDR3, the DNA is TGTGCCAGCAGCTTAGAGGGCAGGGGCCAGCCCCAGCATTTT. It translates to CASSLEGRGQPQHF.

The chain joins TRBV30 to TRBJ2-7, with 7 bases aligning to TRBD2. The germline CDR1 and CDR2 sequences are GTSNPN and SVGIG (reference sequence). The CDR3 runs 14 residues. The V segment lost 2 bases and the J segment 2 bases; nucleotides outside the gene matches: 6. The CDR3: CAWSRGRDPYEQYF. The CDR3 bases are TGTGCCTGGAGTCGAGGGAGGGACCCCTACGAGCAGTACTTC.

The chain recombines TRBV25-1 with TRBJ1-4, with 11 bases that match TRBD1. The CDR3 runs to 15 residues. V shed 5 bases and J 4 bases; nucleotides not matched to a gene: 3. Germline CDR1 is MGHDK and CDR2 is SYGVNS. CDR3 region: CASSPGTGGNEKLFF. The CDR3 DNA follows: TGTGCCAGCAGTCCCGGGACAGGGGGTAATGAAAAACTGTTTTTT.

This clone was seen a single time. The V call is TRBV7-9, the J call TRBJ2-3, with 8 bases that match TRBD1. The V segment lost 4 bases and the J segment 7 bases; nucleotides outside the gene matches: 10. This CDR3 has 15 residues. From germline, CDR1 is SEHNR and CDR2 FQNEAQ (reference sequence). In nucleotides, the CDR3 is TGTGCCAGCAGCTCCGAAACCGACAGGGGAAATACGCAGTATTTT. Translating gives CASSSETDRGNTQYF.

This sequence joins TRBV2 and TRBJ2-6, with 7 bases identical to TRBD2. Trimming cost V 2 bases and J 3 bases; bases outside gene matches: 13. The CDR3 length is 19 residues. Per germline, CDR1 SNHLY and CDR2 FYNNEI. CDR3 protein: CASSELSSGQASGANVLTF. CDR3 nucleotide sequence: TGTGCCAGCAGTGAATTGAGTAGCGGGCAAGCGAGTGGGGCCAACGTCCTGACTTTC.

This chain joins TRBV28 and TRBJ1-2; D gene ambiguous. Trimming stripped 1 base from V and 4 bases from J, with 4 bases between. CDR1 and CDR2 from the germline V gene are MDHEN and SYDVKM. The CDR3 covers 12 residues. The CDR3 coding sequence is TGTGCCAGCAGTTTATCCCTCTATGGCTACACCTTC. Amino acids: CASSLSLYGYTF.

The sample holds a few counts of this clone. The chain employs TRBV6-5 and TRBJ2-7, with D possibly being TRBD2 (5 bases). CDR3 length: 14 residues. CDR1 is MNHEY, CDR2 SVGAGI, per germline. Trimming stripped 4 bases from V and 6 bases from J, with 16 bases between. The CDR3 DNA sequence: TGTGCCAGCAGTTTTGGAAGGGAGTGGGGCGAGCAGTACTTC. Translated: CASSFGREWGEQYF.

The DNA of the CDR3 is TGCGCCAGCAGCCTGACTAGCGGGAGTAATTACGAGCAGTACGTC. Protein product: CASSLTSGSNYEQYV. The J gene is TRBJ2-7, the V gene TRBV5-1; 12 bases map to TRBD2. The CDR3 sequence is 15 residues long. V dropped 4 bases and J dropped 4; count of bases not matched to a gene: 6. In germline, CDR1 is SGHRS, CDR2 YFSETQ.

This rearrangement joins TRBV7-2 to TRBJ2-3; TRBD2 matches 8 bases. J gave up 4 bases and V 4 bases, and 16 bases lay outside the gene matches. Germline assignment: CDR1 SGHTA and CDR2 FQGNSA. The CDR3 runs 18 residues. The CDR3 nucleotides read TGTGCCAGCAGCTCTCTGCCCCCCGGCGGGAGGTTGGCAGATACGCAGTATTTT. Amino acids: CASSSLPPGGRLADTQYF.

The CDR3 reads CASSPGWTSGSSPYEQYF. In DNA, the CDR3 is TGTGCCAGCAGCCCTGGTTGGACTAGCGGGAGTTCTCCCTACGAGCAGTACTTC. This chain links TRBV4-2 with TRBJ2-7; 13 positions agree with TRBD2. Trimming at V came to 4 bases and at J to 2 bases, leaving 11 bases not matched to a gene. CDR3 length equals 18 residues. Germline loops: CDR1 LGHNA, CDR2 YNFKEQ.

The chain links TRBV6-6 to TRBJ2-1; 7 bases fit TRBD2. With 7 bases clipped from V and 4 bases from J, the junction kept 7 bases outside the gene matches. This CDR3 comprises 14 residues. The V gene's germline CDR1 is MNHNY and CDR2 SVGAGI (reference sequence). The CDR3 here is CASTPSGDYNEQFF. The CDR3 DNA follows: TGTGCCAGCACCCCGAGCGGGGATTACAATGAGCAGTTCTTC.

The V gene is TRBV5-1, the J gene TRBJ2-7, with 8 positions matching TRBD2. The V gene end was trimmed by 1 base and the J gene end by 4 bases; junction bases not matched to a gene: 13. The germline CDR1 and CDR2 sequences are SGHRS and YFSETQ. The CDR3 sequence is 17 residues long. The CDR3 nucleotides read TGCGCCAGCAGCTTGTATAGTTCGCGACTAGCGCCGTACGAGCAGTACGTC. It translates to CASSLYSSRLAPYEQYV.

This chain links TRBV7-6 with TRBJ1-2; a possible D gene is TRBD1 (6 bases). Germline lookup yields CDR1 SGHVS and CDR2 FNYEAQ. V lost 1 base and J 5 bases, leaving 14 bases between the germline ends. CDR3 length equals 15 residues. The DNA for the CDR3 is TGTGCCAGCAGCTTAGGGACAGACTCAATTTATGGCTACACCTTC. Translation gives CASSLGTDSIYGYTF.

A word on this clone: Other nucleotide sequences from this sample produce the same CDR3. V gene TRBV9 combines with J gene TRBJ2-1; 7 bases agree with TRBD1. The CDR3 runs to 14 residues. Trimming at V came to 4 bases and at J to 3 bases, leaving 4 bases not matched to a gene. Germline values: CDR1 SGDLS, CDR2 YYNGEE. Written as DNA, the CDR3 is TGTGCCAGCAGCCCCGGGACAGACTACAATGAGCAGTTCTTC. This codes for CASSPGTDYNEQFF.

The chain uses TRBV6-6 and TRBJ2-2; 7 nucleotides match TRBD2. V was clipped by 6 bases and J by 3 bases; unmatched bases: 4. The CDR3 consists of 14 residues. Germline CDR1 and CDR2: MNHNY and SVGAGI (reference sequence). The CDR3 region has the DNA TGTGCCAGCAGGGGAGGGCCGGACACCGGGGAGCTGTTTTTT. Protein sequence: CASRGGPDTGELFF.

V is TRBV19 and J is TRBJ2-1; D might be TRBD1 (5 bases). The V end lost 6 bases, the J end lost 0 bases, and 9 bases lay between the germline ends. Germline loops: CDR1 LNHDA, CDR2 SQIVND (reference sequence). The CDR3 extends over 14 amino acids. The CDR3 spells CASRGASSYNEQFF. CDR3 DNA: TGTGCCAGTAGAGGGGCGTCCTCCTACAATGAGCAGTTCTTC.

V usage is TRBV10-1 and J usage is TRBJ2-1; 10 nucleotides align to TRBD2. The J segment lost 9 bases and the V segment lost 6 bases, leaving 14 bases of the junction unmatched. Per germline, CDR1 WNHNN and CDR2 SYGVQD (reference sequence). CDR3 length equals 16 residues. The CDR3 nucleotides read TGCGCCAGCAGCTTGGGCGGGCTAGCGGGAGAGGGTGAGCAGTTCTTC. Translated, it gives CASSLGGLAGEGEQFF.

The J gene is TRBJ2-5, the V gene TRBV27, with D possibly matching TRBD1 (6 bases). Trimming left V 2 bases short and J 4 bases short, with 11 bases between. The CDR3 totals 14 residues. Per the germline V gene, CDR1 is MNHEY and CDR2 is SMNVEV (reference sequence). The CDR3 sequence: CASSLGQGRETQYF. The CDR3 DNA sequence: TGTGCCAGCAGTTTAGGGCAGGGGAGAGAGACCCAGTACTTC.